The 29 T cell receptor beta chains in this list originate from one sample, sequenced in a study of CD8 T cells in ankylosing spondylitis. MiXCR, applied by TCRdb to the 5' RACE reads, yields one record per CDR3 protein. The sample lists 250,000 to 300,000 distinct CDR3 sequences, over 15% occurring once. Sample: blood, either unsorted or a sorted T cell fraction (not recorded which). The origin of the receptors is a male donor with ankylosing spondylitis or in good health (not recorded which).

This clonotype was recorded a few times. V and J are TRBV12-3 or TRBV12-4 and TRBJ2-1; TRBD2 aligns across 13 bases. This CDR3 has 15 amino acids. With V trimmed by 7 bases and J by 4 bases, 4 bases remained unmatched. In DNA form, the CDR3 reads TGTGCCAGCACCCGGGGACTAGCGGGATACAATGAGCAGTTCTTC. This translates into CASTRGLAGYNEQFF.

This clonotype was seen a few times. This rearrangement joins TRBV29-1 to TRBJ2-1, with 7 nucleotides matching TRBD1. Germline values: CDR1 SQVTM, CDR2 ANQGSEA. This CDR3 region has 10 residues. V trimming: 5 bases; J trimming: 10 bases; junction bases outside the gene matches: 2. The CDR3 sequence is CSVTGVEQFF. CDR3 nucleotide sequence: TGCAGCGTTACAGGGGTCGAGCAGTTCTTC.

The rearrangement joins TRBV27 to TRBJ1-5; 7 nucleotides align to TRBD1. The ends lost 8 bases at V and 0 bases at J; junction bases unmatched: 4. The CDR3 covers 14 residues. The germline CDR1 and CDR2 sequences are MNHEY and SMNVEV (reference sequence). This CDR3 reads CASGYRGSNQPQHF. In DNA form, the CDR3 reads TGTGCCAGCGGTTACAGGGGTAGCAATCAGCCCCAGCATTTT.

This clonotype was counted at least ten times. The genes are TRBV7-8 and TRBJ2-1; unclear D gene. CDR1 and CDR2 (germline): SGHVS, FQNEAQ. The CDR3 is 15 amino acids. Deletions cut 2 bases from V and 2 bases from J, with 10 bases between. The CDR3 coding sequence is TGTGCCAGCAGCTTATGGGTACCCACCTACAATGAGCAGTTCTTC. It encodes CASSLWVPTYNEQFF.

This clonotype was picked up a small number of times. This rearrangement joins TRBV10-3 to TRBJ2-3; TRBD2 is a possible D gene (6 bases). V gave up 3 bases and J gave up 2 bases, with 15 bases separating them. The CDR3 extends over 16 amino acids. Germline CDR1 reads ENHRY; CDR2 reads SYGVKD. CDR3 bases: TGTGCCATCAGTGATTTTTCTAGCGAGAACACAGATACGCAGTATTTT. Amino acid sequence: CAISDFSSENTDTQYF.

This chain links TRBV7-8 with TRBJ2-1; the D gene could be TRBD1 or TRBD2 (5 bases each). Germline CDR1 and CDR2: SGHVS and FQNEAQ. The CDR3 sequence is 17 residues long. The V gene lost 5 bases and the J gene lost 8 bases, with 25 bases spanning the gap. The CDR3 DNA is TGTGCCAGCAGCCCTAGGACCCCCTGGTGGGGGATGTATGAGCAGTTCTTC. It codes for CASSPRTPWWGMYEQFF.

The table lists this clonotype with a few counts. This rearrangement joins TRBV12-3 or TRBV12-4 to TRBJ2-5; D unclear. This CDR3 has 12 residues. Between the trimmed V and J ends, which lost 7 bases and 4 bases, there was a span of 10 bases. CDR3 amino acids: CASTRPGETQYF. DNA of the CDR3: TGTGCCAGCACCCGACCGGGAGAGACCCAGTACTTC.

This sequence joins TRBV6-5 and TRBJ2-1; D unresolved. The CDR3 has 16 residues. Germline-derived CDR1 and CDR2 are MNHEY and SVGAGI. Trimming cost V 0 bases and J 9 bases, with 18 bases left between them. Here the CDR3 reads CASSYSVVIAGREQFF. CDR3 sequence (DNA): TGTGCCAGCAGTTACTCCGTGGTAATCGCTGGACGTGAGCAGTTCTTC.

The CDR3 DNA reads TGTGCCAGCAGTTTACTGGGACAGGGCACTGAAGCTTTCTTT. It translates to CASSLLGQGTEAFF. The chain joins TRBV27 to TRBJ1-1, with 9 bases aligning to TRBD1. The CDR3 runs to 14 residues. Germline V lookup: CDR1 MNHEY, CDR2 SMNVEV (reference sequence). Trimming removed 2 bases from V and 4 bases from J; junction bases left unmatched: 2.

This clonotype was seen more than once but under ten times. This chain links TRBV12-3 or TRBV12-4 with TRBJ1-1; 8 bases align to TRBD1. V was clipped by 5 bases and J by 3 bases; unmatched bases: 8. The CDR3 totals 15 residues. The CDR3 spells CASSPRTGLDTEAFF. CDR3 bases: TGTGCCAGCAGTCCGAGGACAGGGTTGGACACTGAAGCTTTCTTT.

CDR3 protein: CASSLSPGANTEAFF. DNA for the CDR3: TGCGCCAGCAGCTTGTCCCCAGGAGCGAACACTGAAGCTTTCTTT. This chain links TRBV5-1 with TRBJ1-1; D unresolved. Trimming shortened V by 1 base and J by 1 base, and 11 bases separated the two germline ends. CDR3 length equals 15 residues. Germline values: CDR1 SGHRS, CDR2 YFSETQ.

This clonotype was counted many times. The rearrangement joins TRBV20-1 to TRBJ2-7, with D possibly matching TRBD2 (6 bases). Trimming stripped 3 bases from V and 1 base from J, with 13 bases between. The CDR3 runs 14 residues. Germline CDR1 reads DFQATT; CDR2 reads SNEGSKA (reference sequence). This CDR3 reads CSASLGGDSYEQYF. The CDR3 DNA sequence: TGCAGTGCTAGTCTTGGCGGGGATTCCTACGAGCAGTACTTC.

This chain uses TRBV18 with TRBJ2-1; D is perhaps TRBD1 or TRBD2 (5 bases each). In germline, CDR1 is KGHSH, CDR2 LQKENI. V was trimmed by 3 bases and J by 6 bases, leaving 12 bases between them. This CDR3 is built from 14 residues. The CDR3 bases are TGTGCCAGCTCACCGGGACCTCGGAGCAATGAGCAGTTCTTC. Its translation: CASSPGPRSNEQFF.

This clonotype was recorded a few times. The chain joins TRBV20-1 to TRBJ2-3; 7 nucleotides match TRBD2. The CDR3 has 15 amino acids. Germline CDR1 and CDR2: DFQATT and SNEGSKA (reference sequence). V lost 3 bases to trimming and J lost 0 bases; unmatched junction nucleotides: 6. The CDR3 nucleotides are TGCAGTGCTAGGGACCTAGCGGCTAGCACAGATACGCAGTATTTT. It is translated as CSARDLAASTDTQYF.

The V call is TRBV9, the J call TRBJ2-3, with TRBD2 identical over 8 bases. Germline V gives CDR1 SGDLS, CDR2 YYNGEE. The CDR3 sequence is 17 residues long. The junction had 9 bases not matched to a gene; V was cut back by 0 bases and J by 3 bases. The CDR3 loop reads CASSVETSGWRTDTQYF. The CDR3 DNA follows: TGTGCCAGCAGCGTAGAAACTAGCGGATGGAGAACAGATACGCAGTATTTT.

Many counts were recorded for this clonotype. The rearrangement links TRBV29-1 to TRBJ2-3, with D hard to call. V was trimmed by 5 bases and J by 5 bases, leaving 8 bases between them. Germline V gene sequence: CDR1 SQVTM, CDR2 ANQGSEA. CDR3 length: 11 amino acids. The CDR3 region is CSVPKLDTQYF. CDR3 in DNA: TGCAGCGTTCCTAAGCTAGATACGCAGTATTTT.

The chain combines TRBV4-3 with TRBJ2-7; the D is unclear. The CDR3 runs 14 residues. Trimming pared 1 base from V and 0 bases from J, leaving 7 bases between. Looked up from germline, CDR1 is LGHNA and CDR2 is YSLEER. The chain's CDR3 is CASSQVDNSYEQYF. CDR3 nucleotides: TGCGCCAGCAGCCAAGTAGACAACTCCTACGAGCAGTACTTC.

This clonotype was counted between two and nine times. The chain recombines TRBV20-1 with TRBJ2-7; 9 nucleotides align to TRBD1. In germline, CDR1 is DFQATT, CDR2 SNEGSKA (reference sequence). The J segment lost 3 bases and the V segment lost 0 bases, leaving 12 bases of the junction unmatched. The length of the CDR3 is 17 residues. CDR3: CSAREGGDRGFSYEQYF. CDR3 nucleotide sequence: TGCAGTGCTAGAGAGGGGGGAGACAGGGGGTTCAGCTACGAGCAGTACTTC.

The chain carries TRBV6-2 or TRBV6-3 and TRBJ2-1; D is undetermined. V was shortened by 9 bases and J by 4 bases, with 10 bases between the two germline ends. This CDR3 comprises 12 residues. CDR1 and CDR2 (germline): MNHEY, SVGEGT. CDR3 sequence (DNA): TGTGCCAGTAGGTGGGCTTACAATGAGCAGTTCTTC. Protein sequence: CASRWAYNEQFF.

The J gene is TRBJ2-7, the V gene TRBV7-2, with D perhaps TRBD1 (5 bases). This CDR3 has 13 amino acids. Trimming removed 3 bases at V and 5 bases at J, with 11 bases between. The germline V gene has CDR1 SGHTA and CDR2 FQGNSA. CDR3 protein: CASSFPPRDEQYF. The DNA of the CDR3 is TGTGCCAGCAGCTTCCCCCCCAGGGACGAGCAGTACTTC.

DNA for the CDR3: TGCAGTGCTAGAGCCCCCGCGGACAGAAACACCCCCTACGAGCAGTACTTC. It translates to CSARAPADRNTPYEQYF. The chain joins TRBV20-1 to TRBJ2-7, with D possibly TRBD1 on 6 matching bases. CDR1 and CDR2 (germline): DFQATT, SNEGSKA (reference sequence). V was clipped by 1 base and J by 2 bases, with 21 bases between them. CDR3 length equals 17 residues.

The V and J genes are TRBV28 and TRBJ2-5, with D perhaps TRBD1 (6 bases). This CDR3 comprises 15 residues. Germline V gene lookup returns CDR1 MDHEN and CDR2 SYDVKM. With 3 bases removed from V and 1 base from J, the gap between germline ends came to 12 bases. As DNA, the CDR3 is TGTGCCAGCAGTTTGAGGGGGTTCGCCCAAGAGACCCAGTACTTC. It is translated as CASSLRGFAQETQYF.

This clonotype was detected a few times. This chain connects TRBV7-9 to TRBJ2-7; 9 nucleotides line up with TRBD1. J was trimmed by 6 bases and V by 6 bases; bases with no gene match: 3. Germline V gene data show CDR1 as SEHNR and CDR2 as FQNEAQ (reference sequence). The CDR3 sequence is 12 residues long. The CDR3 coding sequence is TGTGCCAGCAGAGGGACAGGGTTCGAGCAGTACTTC. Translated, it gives CASRGTGFEQYF.

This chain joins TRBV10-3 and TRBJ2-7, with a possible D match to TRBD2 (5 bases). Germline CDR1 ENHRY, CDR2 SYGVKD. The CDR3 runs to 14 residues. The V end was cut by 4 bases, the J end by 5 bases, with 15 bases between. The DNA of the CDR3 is TGTGCCATCAGTGGGGAGACGGTAGACCACGAGCAGTACTTC. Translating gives CAISGETVDHEQYF.

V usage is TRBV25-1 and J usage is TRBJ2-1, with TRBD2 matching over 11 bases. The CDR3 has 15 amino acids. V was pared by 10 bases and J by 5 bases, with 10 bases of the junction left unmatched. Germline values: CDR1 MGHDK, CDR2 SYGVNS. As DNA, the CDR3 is TGTGCCACCGAAGAGGGACTAGCGGCAAACAATGAGCAGTTCTTC. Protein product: CATEEGLAANNEQFF.

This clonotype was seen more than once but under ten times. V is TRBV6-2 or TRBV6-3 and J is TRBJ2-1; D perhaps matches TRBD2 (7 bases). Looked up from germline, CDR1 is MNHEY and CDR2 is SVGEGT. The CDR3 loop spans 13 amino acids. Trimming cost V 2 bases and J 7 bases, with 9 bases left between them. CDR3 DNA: TGTGCCAGCAGTTACGGGGGGGCTAATGAGCAGTTCTTC. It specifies CASSYGGANEQFF.

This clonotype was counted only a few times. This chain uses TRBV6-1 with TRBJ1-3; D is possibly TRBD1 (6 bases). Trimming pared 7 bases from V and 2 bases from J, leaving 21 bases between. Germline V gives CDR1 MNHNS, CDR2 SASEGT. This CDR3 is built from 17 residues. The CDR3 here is CASKEGVTSWTGNTIYF. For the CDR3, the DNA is TGTGCCAGCAAGGAGGGGGTGACCTCGTGGACTGGAAACACCATATATTTT.

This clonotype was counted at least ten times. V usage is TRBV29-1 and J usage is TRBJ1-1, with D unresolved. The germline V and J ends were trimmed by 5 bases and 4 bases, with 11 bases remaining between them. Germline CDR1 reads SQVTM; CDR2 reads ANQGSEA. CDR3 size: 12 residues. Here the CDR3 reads CSVNDIATEAFF. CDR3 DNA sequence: TGCAGCGTTAACGACATAGCCACTGAAGCTTTCTTT.

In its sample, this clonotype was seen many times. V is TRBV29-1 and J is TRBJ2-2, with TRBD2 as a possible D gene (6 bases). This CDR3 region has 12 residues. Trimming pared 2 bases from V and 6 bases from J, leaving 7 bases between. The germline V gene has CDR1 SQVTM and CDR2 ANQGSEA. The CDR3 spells CSVESGAGELFF. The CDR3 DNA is TGCAGCGTTGAATCGGGGGCCGGGGAGCTGTTTTTT.